A single sample is the source of the 25 T cell receptor beta chains below, sequenced in a study of graft-versus-host responses after intestinal transplantation. Clones were read by immunoSEQ multiplex PCR, and TCRdb kept only the in-frame ones, dropping some. The sample consists of approximately 88,000 clones, about nine tenths of them appearing once. The antigens of these receptors remain unknown. The sequences come from unstimulated CD4+ T cells sorted from spleen or lymph node cells, collected before intestinal transplant. These TCRs come from a human donor who received an intestinal transplant.

The chain joins TRBV29-1 to TRBJ2-3, with D perhaps matching TRBD2 (6 bases). Looked up from germline, CDR1 is SQVTM and CDR2 is ANQGSEA. There are 13 residues in the CDR3. Trimming stripped 1 base from V and 1 base from J, with 6 bases between. The CDR3 here is CSVEAGGTDTQYF. The CDR3 nucleotides are TGCAGCGTTGAAGCGGGGGGCACAGATACGCAGTATTTT.

The chain is built from TRBV10-2 and TRBJ1-2; 7 nucleotides align to TRBD1. Trimming cost V 4 bases and J 4 bases; bases outside gene matches: 6. Germline values: CDR1 WSHSY, CDR2 SAAADI. This CDR3 has 14 amino acids. CDR3 sequence: CASSVTGETYGYTF. CDR3 sequence (DNA): TGCGCCAGCAGTGTAACAGGGGAGACCTATGGCTACACCTTC.

The gene calls are TRBV20-1 and TRBJ1-2; the D gene is possibly TRBD1 (6 bases). From germline, CDR1 is DFQATT and CDR2 SNEGSKA (reference sequence). The CDR3 has 10 residues. The CDR3 nucleotides are TGCAGCCTGTCGGGACAAGTCTACACCTTC. Its translation: CSLSGQVYTF.

The chain combines TRBV5-1 with TRBJ2-6; TRBD1 agrees at 7 bases. CDR1 is SGHRS and CDR2 is YFSETQ in the germline V gene. The CDR3 is made up of 16 amino acids. Trimming removed 2 bases from V and 1 base from J; junction bases left unmatched: 3. CDR3 region: CASSLKTGSGANVLTF. DNA for the CDR3: TGCGCCAGCAGCTTAAAGACAGGGTCTGGGGCCAACGTCCTGACTTTC.

The V gene is TRBV5-1, the J gene TRBJ2-7; a weak D match, TRBD2 (6 bases). Trimming shortened V by 0 bases and J by 5 bases, and 12 bases separated the two germline ends. The CDR3 contains 14 residues. Looked up from germline, CDR1 is SGHRS and CDR2 is YFSETQ. CDR3 sequence (DNA): TGCGCCAGCAGCTTGGGGGGCGGGGCCGACGAGCAGTACTTC. Amino acid sequence: CASSLGGGADEQYF.

The chain uses TRBV7-8 and TRBJ1-1, with 11 nucleotides matching TRBD1. The CDR3 spans 16 residues. Per the germline V gene, CDR1 is SGHVS and CDR2 is FQNEAQ. V dropped 0 bases and J dropped 3; count of bases not matched to a gene: 3. In nucleotides, the CDR3 is TGTGCCAGCAGCTTAGCCGGGACAGGGGGGCACACTGAAGCTTTCTTT. Its translation is CASSLAGTGGHTEAFF.

The CDR3 DNA follows: TGTGCCAGCAGCTTAGGCGGGGGACGGGAGACCCAGTACTTC. This codes for CASSLGGGRETQYF. V is TRBV7-3 and J is TRBJ2-5; 7 bases line up with TRBD2. Germline V gene sequence: CDR1 SGHTA, CDR2 FQGTGA. Unmatched junction bases numbered 5, after V lost 2 bases and J lost 5 bases. This CDR3 is built from 14 residues.

Here the CDR3 DNA reads TGTGCCAGCAGCCAGACGGACAGGGTTGATGAGCAGTTCTTC. This codes for CASSQTDRVDEQFF. The J gene is TRBJ2-1, the V gene TRBV4-2; 8 bases match TRBD1. The CDR3 is 14 amino acids. Germline V gene lookup returns CDR1 LGHNA and CDR2 YNFKEQ. V was clipped by 3 bases and J by 8 bases; unmatched bases: 6.

The chain recombines TRBV7-3 with TRBJ2-5; D perhaps matches TRBD1 (5 bases). CDR1 SGHTA and CDR2 FQGTGA come from the germline V gene. V lost 1 base, J lost 5 bases, and 11 bases lay in between. The CDR3 is 14 amino acids. The CDR3 loop is CASSLNPGSETQYF. CDR3 in DNA: TGTGCCAGCAGCTTAAATCCAGGGTCGGAGACCCAGTACTTC.

The chain carries TRBV6-5 and TRBJ2-7; TRBD2 agrees at 8 bases. The CDR3 has 15 residues. Looked up from germline, CDR1 is MNHEY and CDR2 is SVGAGI. After removal of 7 bases from V and 1 base from J, the junction contained 9 bases not matched to a gene. The CDR3 DNA follows: TGTGCCAGCACCCCCGGTGCTAGCGGGTCCTACGAGCAGTACTTC. This encodes CASTPGASGSYEQYF.

The chain recombines TRBV15 with TRBJ2-5; D remains ambiguous. The ends were cut back, 4 bases at V and 3 bases at J, with 6 bases in the middle. This CDR3 comprises 12 residues. Germline CDR1 and CDR2: LNHNV and YYDKDF (reference sequence). The CDR3 reads CATSINKETQYF. Written as DNA, the CDR3 is TGTGCCACCAGCATTAATAAAGAGACCCAGTACTTC.

CDR3 nucleotides: TGTGCCAGTAGTATGGGCAGGAACACTGAAGCTTTCTTT. It is translated as CASSMGRNTEAFF. This sequence joins TRBV19 and TRBJ1-1, with D uncertain. Between the trimmed V and J ends, which lost 3 bases and 1 base, there was a span of 6 bases. This CDR3 region has 13 residues. Germline CDR1 LNHDA, CDR2 SQIVND (reference sequence).

The chain couples TRBV9 to TRBJ2-5, with TRBD1 matching 8 bases. The length of the CDR3 is 16 residues. Trimming at V came to 0 bases and at J to 2 bases, leaving 6 bases not matched to a gene. Looked up from germline, CDR1 is SGDLS and CDR2 is YYNGEE. For the CDR3, the DNA is TGTGCCAGCAGCGTAGACCTGGGACAGGTACAAGAGACCCAGTACTTC. Protein product: CASSVDLGQVQETQYF.

In its sample, this clone was seen a few times. The chain employs TRBV6-1 and TRBJ1-6; D gene uncertain. V lost 1 base and J 10 bases, leaving 8 bases between the germline ends. Per the germline V gene, CDR1 is MNHNS and CDR2 is SASEGT. The CDR3 consists of 13 residues. The CDR3 nucleotides are TGTGCCAGCAGTGAAGAGGAGGGCTCACCCCTCCACTTT. It is translated as CASSEEEGSPLHF.

The chain is built from TRBV10-3 and TRBJ2-3, with D possibly being TRBD2 (7 bases). The CDR3 extends over 13 amino acids. Trimming left V 4 bases short and J 6 bases short, with 11 bases between. Germline lookup yields CDR1 ENHRY and CDR2 SYGVKD. In DNA, the CDR3 is TGTGCCATCAGTGGGGGGGGCCCGGATACGCAGTATTTT. This sequence encodes CAISGGGPDTQYF.

CDR3: CASSLGGGGGNQPQHF. The CDR3 coding sequence is TGTGCCAGCAGCTTAGGTGGTGGGGGGGGCAATCAGCCCCAGCATTTT. V usage is TRBV7-9 and J usage is TRBJ1-5; maybe TRBD1 (5 bases). The germline V gene encodes CDR1 SEHNR and CDR2 FQNEAQ (reference sequence). The CDR3 has 16 residues. Between the trimmed V and J ends, which lost 1 base and 2 bases, there was a span of 12 bases.

The V gene is TRBV10-3, the J gene TRBJ1-6, with a weak D call TRBD1 (5 bases). V lost 6 bases and J lost 7, with 7 bases in between. Germline CDR1 ENHRY, CDR2 SYGVKD. The CDR3 has 12 amino acids. The chain's CDR3 is CAIRTDNSPLHF. The CDR3 coding sequence is TGTGCCATCAGGACAGACAATTCACCCCTCCACTTT.

This clone has only one observation. The V call is TRBV5-4, the J call TRBJ1-1; weak D call: TRBD1 (5 bases). The CDR3 runs 14 residues. Germline-derived CDR1 and CDR2 are SGHNT and YYREEE (reference sequence). Trimming pared 1 base from V and 1 base from J, leaving 8 bases between. The chain's CDR3 is CASSLFDRNTEAFF. CDR3 bases: TGTGCCAGCAGCTTGTTTGACAGGAACACTGAAGCTTTCTTT.

CDR3: CASSVGQIYGYTF. The CDR3 DNA reads as TGTGCCAGCAGTGTAGGACAGATCTATGGCTACACCTTC. This sequence joins TRBV25-1 and TRBJ1-2; the D gene is possibly TRBD1 (6 bases). Germline V CDR1 and CDR2: MGHDK, SYGVNS. The CDR3 runs 13 residues. V lost 4 bases, J lost 4 bases, and 10 bases lay in between.

This chain joins TRBV2 and TRBJ2-2; 14 bases fit TRBD2. Losses at the gene ends were 11 bases for V and 4 bases for J; bases not matched to a gene: 6. The CDR3 sequence is 15 residues long. Looked up from germline, CDR1 is SNHLY and CDR2 is FYNNEI. DNA of the CDR3: TGTGCCCTCAGGGGGACTAGCGGGGGCACCGGGGAGCTGTTTTTT. As protein: CALRGTSGGTGELFF.

The chain joins TRBV11-3 to TRBJ2-7, with D tentatively TRBD2 (7 bases). The CDR3 length is 13 residues. The V and J ends lost 5 bases and 6 bases respectively, with 14 bases between them. The V gene's germline CDR1 is SGHNT and CDR2 YENEEA. The CDR3 reads CASSPRGGGEQYF. The CDR3 DNA follows: TGTGCCAGCAGCCCAAGGGGGGGCGGCGAGCAGTACTTC.

The chain combines TRBV27 with TRBJ1-5; 9 positions agree with TRBD1. The CDR3 is 17 amino acids. After removal of 6 bases from V and 0 bases from J, the junction contained 9 bases not matched to a gene. Germline CDR1 MNHEY, CDR2 SMNVEV (reference sequence). This CDR3 reads CASRTTGGGYSNQPQHF. CDR3 nucleotide sequence: TGTGCCAGCAGAACGACAGGGGGGGGGTATAGCAATCAGCCCCAGCATTTT.

The chain links TRBV7-9 to TRBJ2-7, with TRBD1 matching over 7 bases. CDR3 size: 15 residues. Per germline, CDR1 SEHNR and CDR2 FQNEAQ (reference sequence). V shed 5 bases, J shed 0 bases, and the junction held 7 bases outside the gene matches. CDR3 region: CASSRGQFSSYEQYF. The CDR3 nucleotides are TGTGCCAGCAGCCGGGGACAGTTCTCCTCCTACGAGCAGTACTTC.

The rearrangement joins TRBV21-1 to TRBJ2-5; the table gives TRBD1 as D, unverified against the DNA. TRBV21-1 is termed a pseudogene. The CDR3 extends over 14 amino acids. The CDR3 region has the DNA TGTGCCAGCAGCAAACCAACAGGGCAAGAGACCCAGTACTTC. Its translation: CASSKPTGQETQYF.

The chain uses TRBV25-1 and TRBJ1-4; 9 bases are a match to TRBD1. V lost 2 bases to trimming and J lost 8 bases; unmatched junction nucleotides: 9. Germline assignment: CDR1 MGHDK and CDR2 SYGVNS. The CDR3 extends over 16 amino acids. CDR3 sequence reads: CASSEAGTGHREKLFF. The CDR3 DNA is TGTGCCAGCAGTGAAGCGGGGACAGGGCATCGGGAAAAACTGTTTTTT.